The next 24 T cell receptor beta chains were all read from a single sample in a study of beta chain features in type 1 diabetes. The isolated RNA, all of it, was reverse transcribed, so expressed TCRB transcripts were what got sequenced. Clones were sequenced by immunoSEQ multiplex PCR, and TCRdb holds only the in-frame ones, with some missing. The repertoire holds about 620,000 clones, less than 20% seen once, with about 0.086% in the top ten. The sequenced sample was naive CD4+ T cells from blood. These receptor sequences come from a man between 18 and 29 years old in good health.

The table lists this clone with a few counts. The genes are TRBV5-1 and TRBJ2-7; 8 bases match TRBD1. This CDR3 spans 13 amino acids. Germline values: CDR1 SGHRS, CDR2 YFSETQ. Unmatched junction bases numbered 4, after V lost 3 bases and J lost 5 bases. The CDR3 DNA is TGCGCCAGCAGCTGGGGGGACAGGAACGAGCAGTACTTC. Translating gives CASSWGDRNEQYF. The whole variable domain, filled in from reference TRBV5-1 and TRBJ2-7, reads KAGVTQTPRYLIKTRGQQVTLSCSPISGHRSVSWYQQTPGQGLQFLFEYFSETQRNKGNFPGRFSGRQFSNSRSEMNVSTLELGDSALYLCASSWGDRNEQYFGPGTRLTVT.

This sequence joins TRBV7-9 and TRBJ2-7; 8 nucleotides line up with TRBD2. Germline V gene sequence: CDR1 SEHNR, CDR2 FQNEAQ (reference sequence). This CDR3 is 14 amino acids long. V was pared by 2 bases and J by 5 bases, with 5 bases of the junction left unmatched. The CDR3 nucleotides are TGTGCCAGCAGCTTACGCGGGGGGATCGACGAGCAGTACTTC. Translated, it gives CASSLRGGIDEQYF.

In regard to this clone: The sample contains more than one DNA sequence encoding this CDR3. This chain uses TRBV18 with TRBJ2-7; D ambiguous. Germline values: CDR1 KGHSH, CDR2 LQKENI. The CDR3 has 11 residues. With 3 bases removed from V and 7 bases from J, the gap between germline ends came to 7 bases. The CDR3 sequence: CASSPLNEQYF. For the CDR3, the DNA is TGTGCCAGCTCACCCTTGAATGAGCAGTACTTC.

The CDR3 protein is CATSTGNRQPQHF. The DNA of the CDR3 is TGTGCCACCTCGACAGGGAACAGACAGCCCCAGCATTTT. The chain employs TRBV19 and TRBJ1-5, with 7 bases matching TRBD1. Trimming took 10 bases from V and 7 from J; bases not matched to a gene: 10. CDR3 length equals 13 residues. CDR1 LNHDA and CDR2 SQIVND come from the germline V gene (reference sequence).

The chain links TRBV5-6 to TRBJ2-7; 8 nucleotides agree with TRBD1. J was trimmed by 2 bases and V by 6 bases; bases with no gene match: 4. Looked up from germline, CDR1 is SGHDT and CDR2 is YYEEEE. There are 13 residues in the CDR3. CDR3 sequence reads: CASTRQGTYEQYF. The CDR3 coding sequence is TGTGCCAGCACCAGACAGGGGACCTACGAGCAGTACTTC.

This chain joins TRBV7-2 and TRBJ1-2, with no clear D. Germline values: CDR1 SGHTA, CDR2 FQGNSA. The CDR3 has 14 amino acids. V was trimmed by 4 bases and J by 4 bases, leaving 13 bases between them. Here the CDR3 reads CASSYREAGYGYTF. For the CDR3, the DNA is TGTGCCAGCAGCTACCGGGAGGCCGGCTATGGCTACACCTTC.

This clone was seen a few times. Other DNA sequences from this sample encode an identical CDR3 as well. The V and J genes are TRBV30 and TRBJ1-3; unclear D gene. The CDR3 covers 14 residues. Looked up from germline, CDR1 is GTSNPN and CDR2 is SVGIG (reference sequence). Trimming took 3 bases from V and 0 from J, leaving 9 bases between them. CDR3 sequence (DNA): TGTGCCTGGAGAAGGAGAGACTCTGGAAACACCATATATTTT. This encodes CAWRRRDSGNTIYF.

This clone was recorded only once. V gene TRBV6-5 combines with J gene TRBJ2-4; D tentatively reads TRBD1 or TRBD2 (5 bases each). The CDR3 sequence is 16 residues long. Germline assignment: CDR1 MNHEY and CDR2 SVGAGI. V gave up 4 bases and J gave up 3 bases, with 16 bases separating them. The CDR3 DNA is TGTGCCAGCAGTTGGACCGGGACCGCGAACAAAAACATTCAGTACTTC. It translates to CASSWTGTANKNIQYF.

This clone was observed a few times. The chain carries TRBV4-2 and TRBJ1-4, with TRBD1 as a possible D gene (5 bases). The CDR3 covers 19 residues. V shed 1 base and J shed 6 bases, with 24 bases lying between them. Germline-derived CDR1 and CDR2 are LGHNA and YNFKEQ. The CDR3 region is CASSQAFPRGGRSHEKLFF. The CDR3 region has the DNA TGTGCCAGCAGCCAAGCCTTCCCTCGGGGGGGTAGAAGCCATGAAAAACTGTTTTTT.

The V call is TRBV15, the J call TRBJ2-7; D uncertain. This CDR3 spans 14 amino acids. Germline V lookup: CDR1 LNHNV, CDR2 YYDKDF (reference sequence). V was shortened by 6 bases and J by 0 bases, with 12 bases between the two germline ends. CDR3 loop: CATSKGQGSYEQYF. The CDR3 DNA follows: TGTGCCACCAGTAAAGGTCAAGGCTCCTACGAGCAGTACTTC.

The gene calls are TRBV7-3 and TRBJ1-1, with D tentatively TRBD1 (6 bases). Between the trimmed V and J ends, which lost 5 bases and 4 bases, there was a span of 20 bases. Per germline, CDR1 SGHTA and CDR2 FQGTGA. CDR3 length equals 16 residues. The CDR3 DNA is TGTGCCAGCAGCCCCACAGGGCAGGGAGTTGCCACTGAAGCTTTCTTT. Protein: CASSPTGQGVATEAFF.

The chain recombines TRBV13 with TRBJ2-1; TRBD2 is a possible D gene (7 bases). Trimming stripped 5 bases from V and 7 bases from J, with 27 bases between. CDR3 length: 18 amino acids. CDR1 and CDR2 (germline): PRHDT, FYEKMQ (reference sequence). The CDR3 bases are TGTGCCAGCAGCCCCCGCTCGTTAAGGGGGGGAGGAGGGAATGAGCAGTTCTTC. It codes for CASSPRSLRGGGGNEQFF.

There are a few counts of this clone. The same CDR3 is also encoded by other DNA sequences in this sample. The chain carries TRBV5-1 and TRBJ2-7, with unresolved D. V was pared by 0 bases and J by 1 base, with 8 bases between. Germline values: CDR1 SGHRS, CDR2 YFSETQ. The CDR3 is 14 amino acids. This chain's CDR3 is CASSLVTGSYEQYF. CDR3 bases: TGCGCCAGCAGCTTGGTTACCGGGTCCTACGAGCAGTACTTC.

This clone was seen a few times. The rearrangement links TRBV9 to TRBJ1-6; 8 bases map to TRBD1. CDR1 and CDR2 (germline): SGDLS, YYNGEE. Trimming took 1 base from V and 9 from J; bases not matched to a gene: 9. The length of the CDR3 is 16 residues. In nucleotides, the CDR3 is TGTGCCAGCAGCGTATCGGGGGGGACAGGAGGTTCACCCCTCCACTTT. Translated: CASSVSGGTGGSPLHF. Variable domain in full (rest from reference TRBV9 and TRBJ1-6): DSGVTQTPKHLITATGQRVTLRCSPRSGDLSVYWYQQSLDQGLQFLIQYYNGEERAKGNILERFSAQQFPDLHSELNLSSLELGDSALYFCASSVSGGTGGSPLHFGNGTRLTVT.

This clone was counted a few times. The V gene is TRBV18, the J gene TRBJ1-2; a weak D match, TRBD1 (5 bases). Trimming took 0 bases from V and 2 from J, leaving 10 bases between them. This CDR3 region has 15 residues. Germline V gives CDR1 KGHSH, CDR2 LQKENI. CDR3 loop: CASSPPRDGNYGYTF. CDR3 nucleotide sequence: TGTGCCAGCTCACCACCGAGGGACGGGAACTATGGCTACACCTTC.

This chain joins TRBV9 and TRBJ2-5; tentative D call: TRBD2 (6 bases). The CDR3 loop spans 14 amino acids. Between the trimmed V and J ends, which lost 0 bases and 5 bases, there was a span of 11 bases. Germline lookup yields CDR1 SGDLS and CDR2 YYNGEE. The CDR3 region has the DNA TGTGCCAGCAGCGTAGTGGCGGGATCGGAGACCCAGTACTTC. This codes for CASSVVAGSETQYF.

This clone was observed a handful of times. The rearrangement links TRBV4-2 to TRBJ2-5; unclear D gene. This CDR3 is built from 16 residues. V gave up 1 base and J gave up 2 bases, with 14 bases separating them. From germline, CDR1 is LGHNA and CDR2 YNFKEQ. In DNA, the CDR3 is TGTGCCAGCAGCCAAGTCTCCCGCAAGGGACAAGAGACCCAGTACTTC. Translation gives CASSQVSRKGQETQYF.

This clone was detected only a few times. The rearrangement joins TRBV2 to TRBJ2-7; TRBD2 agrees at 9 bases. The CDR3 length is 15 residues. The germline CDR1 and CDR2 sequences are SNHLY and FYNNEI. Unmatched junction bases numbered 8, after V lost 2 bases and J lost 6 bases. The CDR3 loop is CASSERLASGTEQYF. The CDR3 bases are TGTGCCAGCAGTGAAAGGTTGGCTAGCGGGACCGAGCAGTACTTC.

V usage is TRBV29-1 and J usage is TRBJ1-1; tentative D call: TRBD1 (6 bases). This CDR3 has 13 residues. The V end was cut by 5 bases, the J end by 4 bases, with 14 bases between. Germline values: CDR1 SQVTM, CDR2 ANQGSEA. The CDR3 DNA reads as TGCAGCGTTACAAGACAGGTCGGCACTGAAGCTTTCTTT. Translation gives CSVTRQVGTEAFF.

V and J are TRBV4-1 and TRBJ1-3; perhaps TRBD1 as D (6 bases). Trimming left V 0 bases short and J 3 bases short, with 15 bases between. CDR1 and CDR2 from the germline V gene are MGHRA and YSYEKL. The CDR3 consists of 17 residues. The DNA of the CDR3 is TGCGCCAGCAGCCAAGATCGCGGCAGGGGCGATGGAAACACCATATATTTT. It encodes CASSQDRGRGDGNTIYF.

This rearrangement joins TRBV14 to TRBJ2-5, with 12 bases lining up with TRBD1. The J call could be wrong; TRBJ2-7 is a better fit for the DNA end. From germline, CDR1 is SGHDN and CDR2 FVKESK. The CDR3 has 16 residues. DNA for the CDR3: TGTGCCAGCAGCAGCCGGGACAGGGGGCTCTCCTACGAGCAGTACTTC. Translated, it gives CASSSRDRGLSYEQYF.

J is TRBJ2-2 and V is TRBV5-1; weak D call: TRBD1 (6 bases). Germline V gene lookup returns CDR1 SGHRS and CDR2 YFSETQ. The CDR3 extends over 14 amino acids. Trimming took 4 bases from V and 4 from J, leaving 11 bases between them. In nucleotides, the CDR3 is TGCGCCAGCAGCCAGGGACATACCACCGGGGAGCTGTTTTTT. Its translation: CASSQGHTTGELFF.

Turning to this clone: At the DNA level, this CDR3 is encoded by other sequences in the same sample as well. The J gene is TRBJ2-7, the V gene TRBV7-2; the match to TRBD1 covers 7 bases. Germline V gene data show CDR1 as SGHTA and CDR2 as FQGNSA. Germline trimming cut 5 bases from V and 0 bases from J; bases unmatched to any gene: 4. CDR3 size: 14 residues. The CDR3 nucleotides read TGTGCCAGCAGCCCGGACAGGAGCTCCTACGAGCAGTACTTC. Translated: CASSPDRSSYEQYF.

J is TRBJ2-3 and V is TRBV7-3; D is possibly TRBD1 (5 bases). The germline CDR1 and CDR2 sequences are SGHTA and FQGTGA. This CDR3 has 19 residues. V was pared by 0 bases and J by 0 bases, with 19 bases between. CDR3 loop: CASSLTGSTVSLSTDTQYF. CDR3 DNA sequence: TGTGCCAGCAGCTTAACGGGGTCGACAGTGTCCCTTAGCACAGATACGCAGTATTTT.